A single sample is the source of the 5 T cell receptor beta chains below, sequenced in a study of T cell responses to AZD1222 COVID-19 vaccine. Method: immunoSEQ multiplex PCR; TCRdb's copy keeps in-frame clones and lacks some. Altogether tens of thousands of clones are present, about 90% being singletons, with the ten largest covering about 36%. This material consisted of peripheral blood, taken 28 days after the second AZD1222 dose. The receptors stem from an adult who received the AZD1222 COVID-19 vaccine.

The chain combines TRBV5-4 with TRBJ1-2; 7 bases map to TRBD1. The J segment lost 6 bases and the V segment lost 0 bases, leaving 11 bases of the junction unmatched. Per the germline V gene, CDR1 is SGHNT and CDR2 is YYREEE (reference sequence). The length of the CDR3 is 16 residues. CDR3 sequence (DNA): TGTGCCAGCAGCTTGGACAGGGGACTTTGGGGGAATGGCTACACCTTC. It translates to CASSLDRGLWGNGYTF.

This sequence joins TRBV9 and TRBJ2-2; TRBD1 might be the D (6 bases). The CDR3 loop spans 15 amino acids. V was trimmed by 4 bases and J by 3 bases, leaving 13 bases between them. Germline lookup yields CDR1 SGDLS and CDR2 YYNGEE. The CDR3 is CASSLLGADTGELFF. In DNA form, the CDR3 reads TGTGCCAGCAGCTTGTTGGGGGCGGACACCGGGGAGCTGTTTTTT.

V gene TRBV6-5 combines with J gene TRBJ1-6, with a weak D call TRBD1 (5 bases). Trimming took 4 bases from V and 9 from J, leaving 13 bases between them. Germline-derived CDR1 and CDR2 are MNHEY and SVGAGI. The CDR3 is 14 amino acids. The chain's CDR3 is CASSSVQGVSPLHF. CDR3 coding DNA: TGTGCCAGCAGTTCTGTCCAGGGAGTTTCACCCCTCCACTTT.

The rearrangement links TRBV4-2 to TRBJ1-4; 8 nucleotides agree with TRBD1. Germline CDR1 reads LGHNA; CDR2 reads YNFKEQ. The J segment lost 7 bases and the V segment lost 4 bases, leaving 8 bases of the junction unmatched. This CDR3 region has 15 residues. As DNA, the CDR3 is TGTGCCAGCAGCCCCGGACAGGGAGGTGGTGAAAAACTGTTTTTT. As protein: CASSPGQGGGEKLFF.

The genes are TRBV6-5 and TRBJ1-1; D unresolved. The CDR3 loop spans 14 amino acids. Trimming cost V 2 bases and J 1 base, with 8 bases left between them. Germline CDR1 MNHEY, CDR2 SVGAGI. CDR3 coding DNA: TGTGCCAGCAGTTACGGGCAGCAGAACACTGAAGCTTTCTTT. Translated, it gives CASSYGQQNTEAFF.